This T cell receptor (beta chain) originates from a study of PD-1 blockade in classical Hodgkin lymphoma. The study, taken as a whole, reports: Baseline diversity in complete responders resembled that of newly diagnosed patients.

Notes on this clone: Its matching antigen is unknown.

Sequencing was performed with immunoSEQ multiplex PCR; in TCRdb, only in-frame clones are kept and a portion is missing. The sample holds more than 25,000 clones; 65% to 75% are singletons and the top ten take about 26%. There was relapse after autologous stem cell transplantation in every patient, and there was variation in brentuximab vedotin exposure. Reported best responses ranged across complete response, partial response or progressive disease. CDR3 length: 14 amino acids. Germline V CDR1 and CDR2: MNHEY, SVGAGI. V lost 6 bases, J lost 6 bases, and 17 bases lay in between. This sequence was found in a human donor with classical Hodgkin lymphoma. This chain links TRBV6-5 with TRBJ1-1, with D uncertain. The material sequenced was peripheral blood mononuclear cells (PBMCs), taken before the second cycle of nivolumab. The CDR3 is CASRRGRNLAEAFF. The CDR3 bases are TGTGCCAGCAGGCGTGGTCGGAATCTCGCTGAAGCTTTCTTT.